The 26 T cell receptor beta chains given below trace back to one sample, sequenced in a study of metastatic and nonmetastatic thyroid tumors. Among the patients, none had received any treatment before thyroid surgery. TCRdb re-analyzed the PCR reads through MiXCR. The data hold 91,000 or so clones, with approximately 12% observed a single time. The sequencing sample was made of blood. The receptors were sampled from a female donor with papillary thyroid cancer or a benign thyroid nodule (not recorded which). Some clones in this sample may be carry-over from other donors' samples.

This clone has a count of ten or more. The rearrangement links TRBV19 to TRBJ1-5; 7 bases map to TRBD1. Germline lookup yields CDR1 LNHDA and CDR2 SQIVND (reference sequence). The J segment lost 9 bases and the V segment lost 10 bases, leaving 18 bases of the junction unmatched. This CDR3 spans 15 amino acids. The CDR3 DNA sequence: TGTGCCACCCGGACAGGAGGGGCTTCAAATACGCCCCAGCATTTT. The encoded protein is CATRTGGASNTPQHF.

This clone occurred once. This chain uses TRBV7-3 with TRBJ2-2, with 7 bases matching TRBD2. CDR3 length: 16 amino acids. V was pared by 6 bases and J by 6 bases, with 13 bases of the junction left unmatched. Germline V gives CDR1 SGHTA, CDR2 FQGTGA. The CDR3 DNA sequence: TGTGCCAGCAGGCCTCGACTAGAGGGAGGGCCCGGGGAGCTGTTTTTT. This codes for CASRPRLEGGPGELFF. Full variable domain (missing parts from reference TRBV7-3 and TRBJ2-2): GAGVSQTPSNKVTEKGKYVELRCDPISGHTALYWYRQSLGQGPEFLIYFQGTGAADDSGLPNDRFFAVRPEGSVSTLKIQRTERGDSAVYLCASRPRLEGGPGELFFGEGSRLTVL.

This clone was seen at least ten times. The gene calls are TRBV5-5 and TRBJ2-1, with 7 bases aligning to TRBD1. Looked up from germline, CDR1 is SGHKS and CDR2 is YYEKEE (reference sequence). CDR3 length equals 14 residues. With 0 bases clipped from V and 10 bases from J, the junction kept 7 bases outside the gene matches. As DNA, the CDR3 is TGTGCCAGCAGCTTGGTGACAGGGATCAGCGAGCAGTTCTTC. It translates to CASSLVTGISEQFF. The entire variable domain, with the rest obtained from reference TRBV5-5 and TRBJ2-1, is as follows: DAGVTQSPTHLIKTRGQQVTLRCSPISGHKSVSWYQQVLGQGPQFIFQYYEKEERGRGNFPDRFSARQFPNYSSELNVNALLLGDSALYLCASSLVTGISEQFFGPGTRLTVL.

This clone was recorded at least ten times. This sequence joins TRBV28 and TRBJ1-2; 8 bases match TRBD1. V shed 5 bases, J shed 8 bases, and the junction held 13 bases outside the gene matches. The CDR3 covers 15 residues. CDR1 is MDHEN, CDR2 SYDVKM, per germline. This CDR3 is CASSPSGGAAWGYTF. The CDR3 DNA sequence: TGTGCCAGCAGTCCCTCAGGGGGCGCGGCATGGGGCTACACCTTC.

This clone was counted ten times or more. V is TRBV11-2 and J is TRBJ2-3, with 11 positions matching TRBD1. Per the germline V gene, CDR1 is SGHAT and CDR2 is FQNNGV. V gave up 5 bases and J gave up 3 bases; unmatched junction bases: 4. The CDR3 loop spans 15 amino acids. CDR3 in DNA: TGTGCCAGCAGCCTAGGACAGGGGGCAACAGATACGCAGTATTTT. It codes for CASSLGQGATDTQYF. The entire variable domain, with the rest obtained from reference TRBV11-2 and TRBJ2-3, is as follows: EAGVAQSPRYKIIEKRQSVAFWCNPISGHATLYWYQQILGQGPKLLIQFQNNGVVDDSQLPKDRFSAERLKGVDSTLKIQPAKLEDSAVYLCASSLGQGATDTQYFGPGTRLTVL.

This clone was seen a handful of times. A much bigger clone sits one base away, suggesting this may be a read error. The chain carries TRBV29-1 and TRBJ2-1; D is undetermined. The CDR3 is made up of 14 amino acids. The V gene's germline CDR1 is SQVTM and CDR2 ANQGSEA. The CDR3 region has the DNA TGCAGCGTTGAGTACCGTAGCTCCTACAATGAGCGGTTCTTC. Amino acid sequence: CSVEYRSSYNERFF.

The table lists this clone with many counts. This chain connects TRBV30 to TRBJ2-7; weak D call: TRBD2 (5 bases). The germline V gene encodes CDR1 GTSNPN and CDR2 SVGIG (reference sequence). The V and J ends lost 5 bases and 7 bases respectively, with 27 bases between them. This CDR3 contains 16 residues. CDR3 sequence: CAWAAKFGNIREEQYF. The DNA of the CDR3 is TGTGCCTGGGCGGCTAAATTTGGGAACATCCGGGAAGAGCAGTACTTC.

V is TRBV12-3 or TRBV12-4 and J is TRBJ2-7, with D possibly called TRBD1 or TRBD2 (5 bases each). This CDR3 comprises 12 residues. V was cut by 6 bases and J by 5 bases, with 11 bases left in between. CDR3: CASSRLGDEQYF. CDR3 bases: TGTGCCAGCAGCCGCCTGGGGGACGAGCAGTACTTC.

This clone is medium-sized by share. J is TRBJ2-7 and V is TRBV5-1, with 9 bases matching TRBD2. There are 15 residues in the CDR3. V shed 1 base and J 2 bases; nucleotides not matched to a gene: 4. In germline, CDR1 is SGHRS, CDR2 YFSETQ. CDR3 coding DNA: TGCGCCAGCAGCTTGCTTCCTAGCGGGACCTACGAGCAGTACTTC. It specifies CASSLLPSGTYEQYF.

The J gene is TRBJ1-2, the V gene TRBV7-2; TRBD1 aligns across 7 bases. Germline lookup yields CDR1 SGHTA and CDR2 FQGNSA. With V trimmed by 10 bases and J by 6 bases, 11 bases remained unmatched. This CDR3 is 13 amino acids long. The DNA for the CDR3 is TGTGCCATCCGAACGTACAGGGGTCATGGCTACACCTTC. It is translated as CAIRTYRGHGYTF.

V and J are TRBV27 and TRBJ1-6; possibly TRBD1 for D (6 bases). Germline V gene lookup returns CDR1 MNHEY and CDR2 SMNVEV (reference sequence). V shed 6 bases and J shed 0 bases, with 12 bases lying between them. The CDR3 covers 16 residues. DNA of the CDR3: TGTGCCAGCAGAATCACAGGGAGCTCCTATAATTCACCCCTCCACTTT. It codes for CASRITGSSYNSPLHF.

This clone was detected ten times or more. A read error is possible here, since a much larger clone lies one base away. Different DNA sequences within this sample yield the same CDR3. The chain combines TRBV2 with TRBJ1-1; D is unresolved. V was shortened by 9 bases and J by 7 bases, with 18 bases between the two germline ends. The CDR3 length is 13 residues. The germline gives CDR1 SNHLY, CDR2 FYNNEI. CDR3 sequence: CASRLTEPHEAFF. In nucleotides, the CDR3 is TGTGCCAGTAGGTTAACAGAACCCCATGAAGCTTTCTTT. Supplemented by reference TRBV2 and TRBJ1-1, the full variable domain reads EPEVTQTPSHQVTQMGQEVILRCVPISNHLYFYWYRQILGQKVEFLVSFYNNEISEKSEIFDDQFSVERPDGSNFTLKIRSTKLEDSAMYFCASRLTEPHEAFFGQGTRLTVV.

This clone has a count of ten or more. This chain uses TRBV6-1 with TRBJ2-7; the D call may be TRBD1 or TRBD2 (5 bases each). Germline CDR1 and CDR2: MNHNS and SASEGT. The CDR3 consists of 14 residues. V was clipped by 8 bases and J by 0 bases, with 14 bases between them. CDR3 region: CASGLTASSYEQYF. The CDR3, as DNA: TGTGCCAGCGGACTGACAGCCAGCTCCTACGAGCAGTACTTC.

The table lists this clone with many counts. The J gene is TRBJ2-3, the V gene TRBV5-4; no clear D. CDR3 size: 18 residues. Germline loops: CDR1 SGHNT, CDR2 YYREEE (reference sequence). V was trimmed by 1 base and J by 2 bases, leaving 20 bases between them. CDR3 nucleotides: TGTGCCAGCAGCTTGTCAATCCGGGCCCGCCCAGACACAGATACGCAGTATTTT. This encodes CASSLSIRARPDTDTQYF.

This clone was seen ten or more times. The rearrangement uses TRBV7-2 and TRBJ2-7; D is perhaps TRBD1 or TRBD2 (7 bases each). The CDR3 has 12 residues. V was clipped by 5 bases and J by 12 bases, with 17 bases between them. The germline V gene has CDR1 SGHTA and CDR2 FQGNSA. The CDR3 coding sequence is TGTGCCAGCAGCCCCGGGGGACAGCGGGGGTACTTC. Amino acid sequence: CASSPGGQRGYF.

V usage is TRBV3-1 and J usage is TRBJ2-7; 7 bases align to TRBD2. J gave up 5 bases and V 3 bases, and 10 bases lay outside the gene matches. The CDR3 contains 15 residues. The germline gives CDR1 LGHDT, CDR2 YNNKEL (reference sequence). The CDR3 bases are TGTGCCAGCAGCCACCGACACGGGGGAGGGCACGAGCAGTACTTC. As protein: CASSHRHGGGHEQYF.

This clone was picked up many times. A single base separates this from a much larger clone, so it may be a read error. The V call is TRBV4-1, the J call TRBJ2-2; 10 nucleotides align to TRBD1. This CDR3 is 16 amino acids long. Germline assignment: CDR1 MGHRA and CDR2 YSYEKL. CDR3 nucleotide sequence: TGCGCCAGCGGCCATCAACCGGGACAGGGGAACGGGGAGCTGTTTTTT. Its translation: CASGHQPGQGNGELFF.

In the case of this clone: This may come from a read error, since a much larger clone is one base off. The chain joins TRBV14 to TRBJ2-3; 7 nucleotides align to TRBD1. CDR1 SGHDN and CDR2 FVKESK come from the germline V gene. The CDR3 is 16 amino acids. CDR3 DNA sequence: TGTGTCAGCAGCCAAGCCCCGGGACAGCGCACAGATACGCAGTATTTT. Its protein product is CVSSQAPGQRTDTQYF.

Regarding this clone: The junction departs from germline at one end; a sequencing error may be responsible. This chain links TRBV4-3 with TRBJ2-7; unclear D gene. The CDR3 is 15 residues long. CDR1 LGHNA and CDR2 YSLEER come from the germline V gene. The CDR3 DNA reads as TGCGCTAGCAGCCAAAACCGGAACATCTCCTACGAGCAGTACTTC. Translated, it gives CASSQNRNISYEQYF.

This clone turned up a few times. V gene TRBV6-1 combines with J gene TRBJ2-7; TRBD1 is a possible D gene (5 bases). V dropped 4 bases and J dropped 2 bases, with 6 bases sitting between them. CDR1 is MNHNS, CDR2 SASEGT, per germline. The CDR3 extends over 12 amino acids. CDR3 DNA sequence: TGTGCCAGCAGTGGGACAACCTACGAGCAGTACTTC. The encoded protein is CASSGTTYEQYF.

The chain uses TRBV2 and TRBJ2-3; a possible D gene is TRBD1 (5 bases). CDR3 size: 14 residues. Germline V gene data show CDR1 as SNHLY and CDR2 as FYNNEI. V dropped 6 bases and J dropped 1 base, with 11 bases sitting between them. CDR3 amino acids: CASRRTYGTDTQYF. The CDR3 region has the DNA TGTGCCAGCAGGCGGACATATGGCACAGATACGCAGTATTTT. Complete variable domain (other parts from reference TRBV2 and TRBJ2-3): EPEVTQTPSHQVTQMGQEVILRCVPISNHLYFYWYRQILGQKVEFLVSFYNNEISEKSEIFDDQFSVERPDGSNFTLKIRSTKLEDSAMYFCASRRTYGTDTQYFGPGTRLTVL.

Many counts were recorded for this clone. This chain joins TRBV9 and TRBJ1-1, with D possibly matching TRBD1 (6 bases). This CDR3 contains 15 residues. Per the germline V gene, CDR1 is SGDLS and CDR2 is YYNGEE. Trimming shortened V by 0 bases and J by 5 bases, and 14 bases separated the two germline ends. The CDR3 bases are TGTGCCAGCAGCGTAGGAGAGGGAGGGGGAACTGAAGCTTTCTTT. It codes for CASSVGEGGGTEAFF.

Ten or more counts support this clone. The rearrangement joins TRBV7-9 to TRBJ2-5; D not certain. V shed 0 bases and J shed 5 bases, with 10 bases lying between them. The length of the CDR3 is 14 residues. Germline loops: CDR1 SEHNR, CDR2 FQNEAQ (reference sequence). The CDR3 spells CASSLASNWETQYF. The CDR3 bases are TGTGCCAGCAGCTTAGCTTCCAACTGGGAGACCCAGTACTTC.

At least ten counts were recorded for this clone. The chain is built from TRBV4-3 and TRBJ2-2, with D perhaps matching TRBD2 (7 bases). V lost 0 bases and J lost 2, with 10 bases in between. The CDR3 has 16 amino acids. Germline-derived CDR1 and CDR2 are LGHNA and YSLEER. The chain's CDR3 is CASSQERGGNTGELFF. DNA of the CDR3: TGCGCCAGCAGCCAAGAAAGGGGGGGTAACACCGGGGAGCTGTTTTTT.

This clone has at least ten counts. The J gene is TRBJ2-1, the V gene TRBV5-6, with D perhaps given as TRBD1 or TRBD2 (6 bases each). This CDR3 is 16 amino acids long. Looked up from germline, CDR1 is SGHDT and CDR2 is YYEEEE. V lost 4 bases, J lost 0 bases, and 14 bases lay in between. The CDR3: CASSPIGGSSYNEQFF. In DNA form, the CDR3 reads TGTGCCAGCAGCCCTATAGGGGGGTCCTCCTACAATGAGCAGTTCTTC.

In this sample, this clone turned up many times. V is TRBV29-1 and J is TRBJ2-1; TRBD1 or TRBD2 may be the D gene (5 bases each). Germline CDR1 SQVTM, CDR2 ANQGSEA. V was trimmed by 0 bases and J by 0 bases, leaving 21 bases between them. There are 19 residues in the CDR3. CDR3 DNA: TGCAGCGTTGAAGATGGGAGACAGTGGAGTAGTAGCTCCTACAATGAGCAGTTCTTC. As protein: CSVEDGRQWSSSSYNEQFF.